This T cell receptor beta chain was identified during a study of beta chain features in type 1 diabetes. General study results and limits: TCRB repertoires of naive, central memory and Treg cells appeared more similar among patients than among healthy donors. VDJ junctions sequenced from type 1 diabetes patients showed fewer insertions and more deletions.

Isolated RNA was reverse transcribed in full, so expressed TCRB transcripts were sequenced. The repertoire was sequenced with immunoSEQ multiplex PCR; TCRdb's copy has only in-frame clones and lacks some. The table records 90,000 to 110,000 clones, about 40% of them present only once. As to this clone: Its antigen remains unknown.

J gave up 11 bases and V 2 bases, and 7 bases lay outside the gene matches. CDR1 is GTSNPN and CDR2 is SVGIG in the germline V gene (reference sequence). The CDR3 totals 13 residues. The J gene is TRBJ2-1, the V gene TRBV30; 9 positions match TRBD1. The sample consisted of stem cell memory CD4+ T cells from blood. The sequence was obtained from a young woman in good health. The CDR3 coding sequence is TGTGCCTGGAGTCGGACAGGGGCCGGGAAGCAGTTCTTC. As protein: CAWSRTGAGKQFF.